One and the same sample provided the 10 T cell receptor beta chains below, sequenced in a study of cytomegalovirus exposure and HLA in healthy donors. It was with 60 Vbeta and 13 Jbeta primers that the PCR ran. Repertoires were generated with immunoSEQ multiplex PCR, while TCRdb's copy carries only in-frame clones and drops some. The sample holds about 130,000 clones, about 74% seen once. Specimen: PBMCs. These receptors originate from a man between 25 and 39 years old in good health and CMV-seronegative.

J is TRBJ2-3 and V is TRBV2; 10 positions match TRBD1. The CDR3 spans 14 residues. Germline lookup yields CDR1 SNHLY and CDR2 FYNNEI. V shed 8 bases, J shed 2 bases, and the junction held 4 bases outside the gene matches. CDR3 loop: CASVGTGATDTQYF. As DNA, the CDR3 is TGTGCCAGCGTTGGGACAGGGGCCACAGATACGCAGTATTTT.

This chain uses TRBV5-1 with TRBJ1-3, with D perhaps matching TRBD1 (6 bases). Trimming took off 7 bases at V and 0 bases at J, with 14 bases between the two ends. The V gene's germline CDR1 is SGHRS and CDR2 YFSETQ. This CDR3 is 15 amino acids long. The CDR3 bases are TGCGCCAGCGGACACAGGGTCGACTCTGGAAACACCATATATTTT. Translation gives CASGHRVDSGNTIYF.

This clone was detected only once. V usage is TRBV10-2 and J usage is TRBJ2-5; TRBD2 agrees at 7 bases. CDR1 is WSHSY and CDR2 is SAAADI in the germline V gene. V shed 3 bases, J shed 4 bases, and the junction held 5 bases outside the gene matches. The CDR3 is 14 amino acids. The CDR3 region is CASSDGGVGETQYF. CDR3 nucleotide sequence: TGCGCCAGCAGTGATGGGGGGGTTGGAGAGACCCAGTACTTC.

The DNA for the CDR3 is TGTGCCAGTAGACCGCAACAGGGGAGTTACTATGGCTACACCTTC. Its translation: CASRPQQGSYYGYTF. The chain is built from TRBV19 and TRBJ1-2, with TRBD1 identical over 7 bases. J lost 3 bases, V lost 6 bases, and 10 bases had no gene match. Germline V lookup: CDR1 LNHDA, CDR2 SQIVND (reference sequence). There are 15 residues in the CDR3.

V is TRBV2 and J is TRBJ1-2, with 8 bases aligning to TRBD1. CDR3 size: 15 residues. Looked up from germline, CDR1 is SNHLY and CDR2 is FYNNEI. Trimming took 2 bases from V and 7 from J; bases not matched to a gene: 9. In nucleotides, the CDR3 is TGTGCCAGCAGTGAAACCGCAGGGGGCGCGTCTGGCTACACCTTC. Amino acid sequence: CASSETAGGASGYTF.

CDR3 DNA sequence: TGTGCCAGTAGTATAGCCCTCAATCAGCCCCAGCATTTT. This gives the protein CASSIALNQPQHF. This rearrangement joins TRBV19 to TRBJ1-5; no reliable D call. Germline values: CDR1 LNHDA, CDR2 SQIVND (reference sequence). V lost 1 base and J lost 3, with 4 bases in between. CDR3 length equals 13 residues. Together with reference TRBV19 and TRBJ1-5, the CDR3 gives the full variable domain: DGGITQSPKYLFRKEGQNVTLSCEQNLNHDAMYWYRQDPGQGLRLIYYSQIVNDFQKGDIAEGYSVSREKKESFPLTVTSAQKNPTAFYLCASSIALNQPQHFGDGTRLSIL.

V gene TRBV29-1 combines with J gene TRBJ2-3, with D tentatively TRBD2 (6 bases). Trimming shortened V by 3 bases and J by 4 bases, and 11 bases separated the two germline ends. CDR3 length equals 13 residues. Germline CDR1 reads SQVTM; CDR2 reads ANQGSEA. The CDR3 DNA is TGCAGCGTTGATGGGGGGTTCGCAGATACGCAGTATTTT. Amino acids: CSVDGGFADTQYF.

A few counts support this clone. V gene TRBV9 combines with J gene TRBJ2-7, with 7 bases aligning to TRBD1. The CDR3 sequence is 17 residues long. The ends lost 1 base at V and 0 bases at J; junction bases unmatched: 10. The germline V gene encodes CDR1 SGDLS and CDR2 YYNGEE. Written as DNA, the CDR3 is TGTGCCAGCAGCGTACGGACAGGCTCCAGACTCTCCTACGAGCAGTACTTC. Translating it yields CASSVRTGSRLSYEQYF.

The V call is TRBV5-5, the J call TRBJ1-1; no clear D gene. V was pared by 7 bases and J by 0 bases, with 10 bases between. The length of the CDR3 is 13 residues. Germline CDR1 reads SGHKS; CDR2 reads YYEKEE (reference sequence). In nucleotides, the CDR3 is TGTGCCAGCGGCTGGGGAGTGAACACTGAAGCTTTCTTT. It translates to CASGWGVNTEAFF.

The gene calls are TRBV5-6 and TRBJ2-5; TRBD2 might be the D (6 bases). V was shortened by 3 bases and J by 4 bases, with 10 bases between the two germline ends. From germline, CDR1 is SGHDT and CDR2 YYEEEE. CDR3 length: 13 amino acids. CDR3 sequence: CASSSVGGETQYF. CDR3 DNA sequence: TGTGCCAGCAGCTCCGTGGGGGGAGAGACCCAGTACTTC.